This section outlines one T cell receptor beta chain sequence together with its context. This entry belongs to a study of shared T cell receptors in the human thymus. The CDR3 sequence is 14 residues long. Germline lookup yields CDR1 MNHEY and CDR2 SMNVEV (reference sequence). J was trimmed by 7 bases and V by 5 bases; bases with no gene match: 7. The assay was immunoSEQ multiplex PCR, and TCRdb's table has in-frame clones only and misses some. The sample lists more than 550,000 clones, over 75% seen once, with roughly 0.0094% in the top ten. The data also belong to a second study, concerning human thymus T cells. That source notes: Thymus specimens were resections from corrective heart surgery. Reports from related research described highly overlapping thymic repertoires among unrelated individuals.

Sequencing was done on a sample of thymocytes. The chain couples TRBV27 to TRBJ2-1; 8 bases match TRBD2. This receptor was taken from a boy younger than two with a congenital heart defect. Here the CDR3 DNA reads TGTGCCAGCAGTCTCGGGGGGGTAGATAATGAGCAGTTCTTC. Residues: CASSLGGVDNEQFF.